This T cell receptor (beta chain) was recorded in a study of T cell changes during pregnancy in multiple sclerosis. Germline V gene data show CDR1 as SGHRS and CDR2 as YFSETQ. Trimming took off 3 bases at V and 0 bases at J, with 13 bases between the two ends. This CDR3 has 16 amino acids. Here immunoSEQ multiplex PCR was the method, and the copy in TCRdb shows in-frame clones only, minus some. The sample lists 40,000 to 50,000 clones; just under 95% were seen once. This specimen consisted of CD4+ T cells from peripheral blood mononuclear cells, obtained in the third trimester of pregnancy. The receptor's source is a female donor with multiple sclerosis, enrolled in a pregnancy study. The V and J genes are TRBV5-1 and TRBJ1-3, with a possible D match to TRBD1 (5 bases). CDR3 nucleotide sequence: TGCGCCAGCAGCTCTACAGGTGCCCTCTCTGGAAACACCATATATTTT. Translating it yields CASSSTGALSGNTIYF.